A single sample is the source of the 15 T cell receptor beta chains below, sequenced in a study of long-term antiretroviral therapy in people with HIV. The assay used was immunoSEQ (version v3.0), run at survey level. Here immunoSEQ multiplex PCR was the method, and the copy in TCRdb shows in-frame clones only, minus some. The table shows approximately 17,000 clones, with over 75% occurring only once. Specimen: unsorted PBMCs, collected 0.7 years before starting antiretroviral therapy. The origin of the receptors is a man over 45 with HIV.

The rearrangement links TRBV27 to TRBJ2-7; TRBD1 aligns across 9 bases. This CDR3 comprises 14 residues. The germline CDR1 and CDR2 sequences are MNHEY and SMNVEV (reference sequence). V lost 4 bases, J lost 2 bases, and 3 bases stayed unmatched. The CDR3 loop is CASSYGTGTYEQYF. CDR3 DNA: TGTGCCAGCAGTTACGGGACAGGGACCTACGAGCAGTACTTC.

The V and J genes are TRBV7-2 and TRBJ2-5; D possibly matches TRBD1 or TRBD2 (5 bases each). This CDR3 region has 14 residues. Between the trimmed V and J ends, which lost 5 bases and 4 bases, there was a span of 14 bases. Per germline, CDR1 SGHTA and CDR2 FQGNSA. The CDR3 protein is CASSPGPPLETQYF. Here the CDR3 DNA reads TGTGCCAGCAGCCCGGGACCTCCTTTAGAGACCCAGTACTTC.

The chain recombines TRBV28 with TRBJ1-1; D gene unclear. This CDR3 is built from 14 residues. V was cut by 5 bases and J by 1 base, with 11 bases left in between. Germline V gene lookup returns CDR1 MDHEN and CDR2 SYDVKM. CDR3 loop: CASSTTRKNTEAFF. CDR3 in DNA: TGTGCCAGCAGTACTACTCGGAAGAACACTGAAGCTTTCTTT.

This chain uses TRBV28 with TRBJ1-5, with 7 bases matching TRBD1. Per the germline V gene, CDR1 is MDHEN and CDR2 is SYDVKM. The CDR3 contains 15 residues. The CDR3 reads CVVRAGTAFNQPQHF. The CDR3 DNA reads TGTGTCGTGCGGGCGGGGACAGCTTTCAATCAGCCCCAGCATTTT.

This chain's CDR3 is CVRSLEASGGNTGELFF. DNA for the CDR3: TGTGTCAGAAGCTTAGAGGCTAGCGGGGGCAACACCGGGGAGCTGTTTTTT. The chain recombines TRBV7-5 with TRBJ2-2; the table gives TRBD2 as D, unverified against the DNA. TRBV7-5 is a documented pseudogene. The CDR3 has 17 amino acids.

The V gene is TRBV5-5, the J gene TRBJ2-1; 14 bases match TRBD2. Germline CDR1 SGHKS, CDR2 YYEKEE (reference sequence). V dropped 3 bases and J dropped 8; count of bases not matched to a gene: 7. The CDR3 runs 16 residues. The CDR3 DNA follows: TGTGCCAGCAGCTGGGGGACTAGCGGGAGAATTGATGAGCAGTTCTTC. Translation: CASSWGTSGRIDEQFF.

The genes are TRBV7-9 and TRBJ2-7, with 7 bases aligning to TRBD2. Germline V lookup: CDR1 SEHNR, CDR2 FQNEAQ (reference sequence). With 4 bases clipped from V and 7 bases from J, the junction kept 16 bases outside the gene matches. The CDR3 is made up of 16 amino acids. The CDR3 sequence: CASSSTRTGWGGEQYF. DNA of the CDR3: TGTGCCAGCAGCTCCACCCGGACTGGCTGGGGGGGGGAGCAGTACTTC.

CDR3 nucleotide sequence: TGTGCCAGCAGCGTAGGAGGGACAGGGGGCCGCGAGCAGTACTTC. Protein product: CASSVGGTGGREQYF. The chain recombines TRBV9 with TRBJ2-7, with 12 bases fitting TRBD1. Trimming at V came to 0 bases and at J to 6 bases, leaving 4 bases not matched to a gene. CDR3 size: 15 residues. Germline lookup yields CDR1 SGDLS and CDR2 YYNGEE.

V gene TRBV9 combines with J gene TRBJ2-3; TRBD2 agrees at 14 bases. The CDR3 totals 19 residues. V shed 3 bases, J shed 1 base, and the junction held 10 bases outside the gene matches. Per the germline V gene, CDR1 is SGDLS and CDR2 is YYNGEE. CDR3 DNA sequence: TGTGCCAGCAGCGCTGCGACTAGCGGGGGGGCCTTGGGCACAGATACGCAGTATTTT. The encoded protein is CASSAATSGGALGTDTQYF.

The chain uses TRBV5-4 and TRBJ2-7; either TRBD1 or TRBD2 may fit D (7 bases each). Germline values: CDR1 SGHNT, CDR2 YYREEE (reference sequence). The V end was cut by 6 bases, the J end by 1 base, with 20 bases between. The CDR3 extends over 16 amino acids. CDR3 in DNA: TGTGCCAGCACCACCGGGGGGTCAGGGGGATCCTACGAGCAGTACTTC. Encoded protein: CASTTGGSGGSYEQYF.

The chain recombines TRBV15 with TRBJ2-3; no reliable D call. CDR3 length equals 14 residues. Per germline, CDR1 LNHNV and CDR2 YYDKDF (reference sequence). V was clipped by 6 bases and J by 1 base, with 11 bases between them. CDR3 sequence reads: CATRWSLRTDTQYF. The CDR3 DNA reads TGTGCCACCAGGTGGTCCCTTCGCACAGATACGCAGTATTTT.

V gene TRBV27 combines with J gene TRBJ2-3; possible D gene TRBD2, 5 bases. The length of the CDR3 is 14 residues. Germline values: CDR1 MNHEY, CDR2 SMNVEV (reference sequence). Trimming took 3 bases from V and 6 from J, leaving 13 bases between them. The CDR3 here is CASSFWERGDTQYF. In DNA, the CDR3 is TGTGCCAGCAGTTTCTGGGAGAGAGGGGATACGCAGTATTTT.

The chain combines TRBV5-4 with TRBJ2-5; the D is unclear. The CDR3 spans 12 residues. V was clipped by 6 bases and J by 5 bases, with 11 bases between them. The germline V gene has CDR1 SGHNT and CDR2 YYREEE (reference sequence). CDR3 amino acids: CASNQNSETQYF. DNA of the CDR3: TGTGCCAGCAACCAAAATTCGGAGACCCAGTACTTC.

J is TRBJ2-1 and V is TRBV10-3; possible D gene TRBD2, 5 bases. The CDR3 sequence is 15 residues long. Germline CDR1 and CDR2: ENHRY and SYGVKD. V shed 0 bases and J shed 4 bases, with 10 bases lying between them. The CDR3 protein is CAISESQLDYNEQFF. The CDR3 DNA reads as TGTGCCATCAGTGAGTCTCAACTAGATTACAATGAGCAGTTCTTC.

This clone has only one observation. The genes are TRBV11-2 and TRBJ2-1, with 9 bases lining up with TRBD2. The CDR3 length is 19 residues. Unmatched junction bases numbered 18, after V lost 3 bases and J lost 6 bases. CDR1 and CDR2 from the germline V gene are SGHAT and FQNNGV. The CDR3 bases are TGTGCCAGCAGCTTTTATTTATCCCCTCTAGCGGGAAAGAGCAATGAGCAGTTCTTC. It codes for CASSFYLSPLAGKSNEQFF. Using reference TRBV11-2 and TRBJ2-1 for the parts outside the CDR3, the full variable domain is EAGVAQSPRYKIIEKRQSVAFWCNPISGHATLYWYQQILGQGPKLLIQFQNNGVVDDSQLPKDRFSAERLKGVDSTLKIQPAKLEDSAVYLCASSFYLSPLAGKSNEQFFGPGTRLTVL.